The 8 T cell receptor beta chains in this list originate from one sample, sequenced in a study of CD8+ T cells in alopecia areata. The treatment: oral pan-JAK inhibitor, 5-10 mg twice daily. cDNA serving as the sequencing template came from extracted, reverse transcribed RNA. Generated by immunoSEQ multiplex PCR, the TCRdb table keeps only in-frame clones and is missing some. This table holds more than 200,000 clones, over 60% found once. The specimen comprised CD4+ T cells sorted from blood, sampled at week 4, from a patient treated with tofacitinib. The receptors were sampled from a human donor with alopecia areata.

The chain is built from TRBV7-2 and TRBJ2-4; D gene ambiguous. Germline loops: CDR1 SGHTA, CDR2 FQGNSA. The CDR3 runs 15 residues. The V gene lost 1 base and the J gene lost 1 base, with 8 bases spanning the gap. The CDR3 nucleotides read TGTGCCAGCAGCTTAGTGTTCAGGGCCAAAAACATTCAGTACTTC. Amino acid sequence: CASSLVFRAKNIQYF.

In its sample, this clone was seen a few times. The chain joins TRBV7-3 to TRBJ1-2; 8 nucleotides match TRBD1. With 4 bases clipped from V and 6 bases from J, the junction kept 7 bases outside the gene matches. Germline-derived CDR1 and CDR2 are SGHTA and FQGTGA. The CDR3 is made up of 14 amino acids. The CDR3 DNA reads TGTGCCAGCAGCTCCGGACAGGGAGGCCATGGCTACACCTTC. Its protein product is CASSSGQGGHGYTF.

The CDR3 loop is CSAQGSGEETQYF. In nucleotides, the CDR3 is TGCAGCGCCCAAGGTAGCGGGGAAGAGACCCAGTACTTC. The chain joins TRBV29-1 to TRBJ2-5; 8 bases match TRBD2. The CDR3 totals 13 residues. Germline assignment: CDR1 SQVTM and CDR2 ANQGSEA. The J segment lost 3 bases and the V segment lost 7 bases, leaving 7 bases of the junction unmatched. The full variable domain, its missing parts supplied by reference TRBV29-1 and TRBJ2-5, is SAVISQKPSRDICQRGTSLTIQCQVDSQVTMMFWYRQQPGQSLTLIATANQGSEATYESGFVIDKFPISRPNLTFSTLTVSNMSPEDSSIYLCSAQGSGEETQYFGPGTRLLVL.

The rearrangement uses TRBV29-1 and TRBJ1-1, with 7 bases identical to TRBD1. The trim removed 6 bases at V and 3 bases at J, leaving 13 bases unmatched. The germline CDR1 and CDR2 sequences are SQVTM and ANQGSEA. The CDR3 length is 15 residues. The CDR3 spells CSVSWGWQGDTEAFF. DNA for the CDR3: TGCAGCGTCTCTTGGGGGTGGCAGGGGGACACTGAAGCTTTCTTT. Drawing the rest from reference TRBV29-1 and TRBJ1-1, the complete variable domain is SAVISQKPSRDICQRGTSLTIQCQVDSQVTMMFWYRQQPGQSLTLIATANQGSEATYESGFVIDKFPISRPNLTFSTLTVSNMSPEDSSIYLCSVSWGWQGDTEAFFGQGTRLTVV.

This rearrangement joins TRBV10-3 to TRBJ2-3; D unresolved. The length of the CDR3 is 12 residues. Per the germline V gene, CDR1 is ENHRY and CDR2 is SYGVKD. Trimming pared 3 bases from V and 4 bases from J, leaving 5 bases between. The CDR3 here is CAISEYSDTQYF. CDR3 coding DNA: TGTGCCATCAGTGAATATTCAGATACGCAGTATTTT.

This chain connects TRBV29-1 to TRBJ2-5, with 12 bases fitting TRBD2. The CDR3 is 15 residues long. The germline CDR1 and CDR2 sequences are SQVTM and ANQGSEA. V gave up 4 bases and J gave up 1 base; unmatched junction bases: 4. CDR3 sequence reads: CSVALTSGSQETQYF. Here the CDR3 DNA reads TGCAGCGTTGCCCTGACTAGCGGGAGCCAAGAGACCCAGTACTTC.

This chain links TRBV23-1 with TRBJ2-5; no clear D. TRBV23-1 is identified as an open reading frame with a role that is uncertain. The V end was cut by 6 bases, the J end by 7 bases, with 18 bases between. The CDR3 is 14 amino acids. CDR3 sequence reads: CASRPIDQTGTQYF. For the CDR3, the DNA is TGCGCCAGCAGGCCAATTGACCAAACGGGGACCCAGTACTTC.

The gene calls are TRBV4-1 and TRBJ1-2; unclear D gene. The length of the CDR3 is 14 residues. The germline V and J ends were trimmed by 4 bases and 4 bases, with 13 bases remaining between them. Germline loops: CDR1 MGHRA, CDR2 YSYEKL. This CDR3 reads CASSRAGVTYGYTF. The CDR3 DNA is TGCGCCAGCAGCCGCGCGGGAGTTACCTATGGCTACACCTTC.